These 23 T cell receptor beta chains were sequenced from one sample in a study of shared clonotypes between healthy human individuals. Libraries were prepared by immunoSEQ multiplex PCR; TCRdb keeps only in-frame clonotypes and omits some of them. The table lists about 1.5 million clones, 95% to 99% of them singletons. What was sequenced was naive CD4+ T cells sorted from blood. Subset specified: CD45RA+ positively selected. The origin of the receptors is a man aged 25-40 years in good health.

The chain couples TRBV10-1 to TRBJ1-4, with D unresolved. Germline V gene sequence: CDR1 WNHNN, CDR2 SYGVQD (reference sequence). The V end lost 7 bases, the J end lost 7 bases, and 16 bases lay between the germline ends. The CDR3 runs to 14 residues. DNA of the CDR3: TGCGCCAGCATAGTGGGCCCGACCAGTGAAAAACTGTTTTTT. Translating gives CASIVGPTSEKLFF.

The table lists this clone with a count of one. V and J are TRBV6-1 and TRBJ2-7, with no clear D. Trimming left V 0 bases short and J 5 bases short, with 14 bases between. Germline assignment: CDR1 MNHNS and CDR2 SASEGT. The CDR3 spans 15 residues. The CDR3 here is CASSEAQTPSHEQYF. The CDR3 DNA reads TGTGCCAGCAGTGAAGCCCAAACCCCATCCCACGAGCAGTACTTC.

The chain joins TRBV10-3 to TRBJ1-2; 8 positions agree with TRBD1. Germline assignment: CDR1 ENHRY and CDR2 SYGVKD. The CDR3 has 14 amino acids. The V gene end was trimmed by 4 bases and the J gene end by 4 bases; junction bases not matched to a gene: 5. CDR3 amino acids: CAISGSGGIYGYTF. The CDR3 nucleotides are TGTGCCATCAGTGGTTCAGGGGGCATCTATGGCTACACCTTC.

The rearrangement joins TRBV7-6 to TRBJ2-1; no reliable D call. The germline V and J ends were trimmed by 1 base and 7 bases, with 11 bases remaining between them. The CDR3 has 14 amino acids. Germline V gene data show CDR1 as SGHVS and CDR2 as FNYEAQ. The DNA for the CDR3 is TGTGCCAGCAGCTTAGATACGGTCCTTAATGAGCAGTTCTTC. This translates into CASSLDTVLNEQFF.

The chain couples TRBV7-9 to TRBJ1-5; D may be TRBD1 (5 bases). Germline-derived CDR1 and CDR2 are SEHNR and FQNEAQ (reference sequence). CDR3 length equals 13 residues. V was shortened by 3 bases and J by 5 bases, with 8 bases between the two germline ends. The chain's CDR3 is CASSFLTDQPQHF. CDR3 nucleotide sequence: TGTGCCAGCAGCTTCCTGACAGATCAGCCCCAGCATTTT.

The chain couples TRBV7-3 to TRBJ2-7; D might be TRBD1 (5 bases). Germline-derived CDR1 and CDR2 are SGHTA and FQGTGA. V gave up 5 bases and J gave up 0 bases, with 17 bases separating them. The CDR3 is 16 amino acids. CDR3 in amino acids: CASSPQHTGASYEQYF. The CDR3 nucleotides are TGTGCCAGCAGCCCCCAGCACACAGGTGCCTCCTACGAGCAGTACTTC.

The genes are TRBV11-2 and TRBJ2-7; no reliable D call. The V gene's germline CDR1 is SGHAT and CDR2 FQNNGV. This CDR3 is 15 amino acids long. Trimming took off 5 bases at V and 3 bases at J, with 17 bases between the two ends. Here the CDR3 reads CASSPTNSFNYEQYF. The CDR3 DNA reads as TGTGCCAGCAGCCCGACAAATTCTTTCAACTACGAGCAGTACTTC.

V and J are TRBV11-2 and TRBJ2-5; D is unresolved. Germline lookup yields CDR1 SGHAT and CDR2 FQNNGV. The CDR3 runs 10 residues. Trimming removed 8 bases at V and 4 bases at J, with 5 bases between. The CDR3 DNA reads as TGTGCCAGCTTGGGAGAGACCCAGTACTTC. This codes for CASLGETQYF.

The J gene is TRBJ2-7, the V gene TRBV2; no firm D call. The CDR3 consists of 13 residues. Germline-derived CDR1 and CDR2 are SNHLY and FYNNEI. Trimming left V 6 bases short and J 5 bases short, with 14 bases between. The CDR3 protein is CASSTETVNEQYF. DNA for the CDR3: TGTGCCAGCAGCACCGAAACCGTGAACGAGCAGTACTTC. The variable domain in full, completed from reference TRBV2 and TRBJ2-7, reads EPEVTQTPSHQVTQMGQEVILRCVPISNHLYFYWYRQILGQKVEFLVSFYNNEISEKSEIFDDQFSVERPDGSNFTLKIRSTKLEDSAMYFCASSTETVNEQYFGPGTRLTVT.

The CDR3: CASSDGTGSGNTEAFF. CDR3 nucleotide sequence: TGCGCCAGCAGCGACGGGACAGGGTCTGGGAACACTGAAGCTTTCTTT. This chain joins TRBV5-1 and TRBJ1-1; 9 bases match TRBD1. The CDR3 covers 16 residues. Germline loops: CDR1 SGHRS, CDR2 YFSETQ. J lost 1 base, V lost 4 bases, and 8 bases had no gene match.

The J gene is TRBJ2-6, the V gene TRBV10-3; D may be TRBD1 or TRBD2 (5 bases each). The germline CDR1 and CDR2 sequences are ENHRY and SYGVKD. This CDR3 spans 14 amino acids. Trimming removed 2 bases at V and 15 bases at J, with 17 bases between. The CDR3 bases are TGTGCCATCAGTGAGCCTTTAGACAGCGCGGGCCTGACTTTC. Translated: CAISEPLDSAGLTF.

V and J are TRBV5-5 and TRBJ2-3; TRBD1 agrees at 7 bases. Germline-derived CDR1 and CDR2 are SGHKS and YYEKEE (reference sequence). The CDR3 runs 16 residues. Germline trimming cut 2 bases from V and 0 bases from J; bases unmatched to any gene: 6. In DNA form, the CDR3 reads TGTGCCAGCAGCTTCCCCCCACAGGGGAGCACAGATACGCAGTATTTT. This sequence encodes CASSFPPQGSTDTQYF.

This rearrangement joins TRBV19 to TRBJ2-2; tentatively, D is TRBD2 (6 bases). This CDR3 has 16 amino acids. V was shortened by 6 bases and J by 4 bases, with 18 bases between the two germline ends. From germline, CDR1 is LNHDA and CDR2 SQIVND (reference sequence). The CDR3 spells CASSDIGLPSTGELFF. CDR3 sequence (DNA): TGTGCCAGTAGCGACATTGGACTACCTTCCACCGGGGAGCTGTTTTTT.

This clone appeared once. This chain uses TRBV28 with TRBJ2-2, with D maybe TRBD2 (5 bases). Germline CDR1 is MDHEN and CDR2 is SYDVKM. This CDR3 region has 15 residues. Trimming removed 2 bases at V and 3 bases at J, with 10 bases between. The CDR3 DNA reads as TGTGCCAGCAGTTTAAGGCGGACTTACACCGGGGAGCTGTTTTTT. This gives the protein CASSLRRTYTGELFF.

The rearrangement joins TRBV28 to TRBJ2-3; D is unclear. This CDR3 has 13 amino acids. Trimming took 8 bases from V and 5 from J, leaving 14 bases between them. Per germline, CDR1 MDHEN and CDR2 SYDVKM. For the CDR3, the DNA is TGTGCCAGCCGGTTGCCTAGTGGAGATACGCAGTATTTT. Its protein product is CASRLPSGDTQYF.

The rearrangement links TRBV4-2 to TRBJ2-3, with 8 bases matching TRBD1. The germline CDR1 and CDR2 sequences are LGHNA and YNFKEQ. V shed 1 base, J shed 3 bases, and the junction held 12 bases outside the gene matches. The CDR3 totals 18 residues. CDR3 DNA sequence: TGTGCCAGCAGCCAAGGAGGATCCCGACAGGGGATTACAGATACGCAGTATTTT. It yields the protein CASSQGGSRQGITDTQYF.

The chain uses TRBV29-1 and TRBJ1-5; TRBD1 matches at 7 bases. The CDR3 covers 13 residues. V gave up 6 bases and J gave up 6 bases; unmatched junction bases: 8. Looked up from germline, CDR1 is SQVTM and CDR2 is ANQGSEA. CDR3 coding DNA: TGCAGCGTCCTAGACAGGGATAGTCAGCCCCAGCATTTT. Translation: CSVLDRDSQPQHF.

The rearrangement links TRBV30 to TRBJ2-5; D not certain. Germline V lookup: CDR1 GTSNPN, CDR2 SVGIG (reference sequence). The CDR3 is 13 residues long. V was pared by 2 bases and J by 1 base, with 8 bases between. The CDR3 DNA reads TGTGCCTGGAGTAGAAACTCCCAAGAGACCCAGTACTTC. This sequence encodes CAWSRNSQETQYF.

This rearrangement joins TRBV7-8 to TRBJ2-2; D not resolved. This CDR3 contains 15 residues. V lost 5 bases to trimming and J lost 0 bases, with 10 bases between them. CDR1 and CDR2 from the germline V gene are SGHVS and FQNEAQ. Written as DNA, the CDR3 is TGTGCCAGCAGCCCCCGTACACCGAACACCGGGGAGCTGTTTTTT. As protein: CASSPRTPNTGELFF. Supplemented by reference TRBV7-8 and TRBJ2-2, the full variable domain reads GAGVSQSPRYKVAKRGQDVALRCDPISGHVSLFWYQQALGQGPEFLTYFQNEAQLDKSGLPSDRFFAERPEGSVSTLKIQRTQQEDSAVYLCASSPRTPNTGELFFGEGSRLTVL.

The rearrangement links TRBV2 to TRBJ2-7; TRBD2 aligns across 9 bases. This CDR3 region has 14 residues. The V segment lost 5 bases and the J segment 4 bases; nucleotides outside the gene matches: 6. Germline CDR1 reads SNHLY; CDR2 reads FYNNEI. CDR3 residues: CASSNSGSFYEQYF. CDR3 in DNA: TGTGCCAGCAGTAATAGCGGGAGCTTTTACGAGCAGTACTTC.

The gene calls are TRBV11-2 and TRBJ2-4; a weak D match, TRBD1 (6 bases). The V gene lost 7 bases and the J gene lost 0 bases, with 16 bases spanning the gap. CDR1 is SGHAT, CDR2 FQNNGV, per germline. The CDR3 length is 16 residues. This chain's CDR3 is CASTETGLRAKNIQYF. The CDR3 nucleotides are TGTGCCAGCACCGAAACAGGGTTGAGAGCCAAAAACATTCAGTACTTC. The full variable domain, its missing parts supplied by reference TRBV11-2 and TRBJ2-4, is EAGVAQSPRYKIIEKRQSVAFWCNPISGHATLYWYQQILGQGPKLLIQFQNNGVVDDSQLPKDRFSAERLKGVDSTLKIQPAKLEDSAVYLCASTETGLRAKNIQYFGAGTRLSVL.

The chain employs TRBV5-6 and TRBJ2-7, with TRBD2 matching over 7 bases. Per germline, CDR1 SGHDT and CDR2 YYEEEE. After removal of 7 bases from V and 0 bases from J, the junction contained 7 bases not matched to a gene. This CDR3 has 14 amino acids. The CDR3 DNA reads TGTGCCAGCTTCCCAGCGGGAAGCTCCTACGAGCAGTACTTC. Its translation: CASFPAGSSYEQYF.

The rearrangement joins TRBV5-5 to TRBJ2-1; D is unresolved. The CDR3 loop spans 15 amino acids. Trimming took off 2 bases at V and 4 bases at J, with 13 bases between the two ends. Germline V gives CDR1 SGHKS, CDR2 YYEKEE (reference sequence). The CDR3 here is CASSFDPGQYNEQFF. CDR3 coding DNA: TGTGCCAGCAGCTTCGACCCCGGTCAATACAATGAGCAGTTCTTC.